This TCR beta chain was profiled in a study of shared clonotypes between healthy human individuals. Study-wide background: Each donor's CD8 memory used one plate, CD8 naive two, each CD4 subset three.

Selected positively for CCR7 and CD45RO-negative, naive CD8 cells excluded terminally differentiated effector memory CD45RA+ cells. This clone was seen more than once but under ten times. This CDR3 has 14 amino acids. Germline values: CDR1 LNHDA, CDR2 SQIVND (reference sequence). The V gene end was trimmed by 4 bases and the J gene end by 4 bases; junction bases not matched to a gene: 4. The assay was immunoSEQ multiplex PCR, and TCRdb's table has in-frame clones only and misses some. The sample contains under 850,000 clones, 92% of which appear only once. The chain joins TRBV19 to TRBJ2-3; 8 bases fit TRBD1. The sample comprised naive CD8+ T cells sorted from blood. The TCR was taken from a man aged 25-40 years in good health. CDR3 residues: CASSTSGGADTQYF. For the CDR3, the DNA is TGTGCCAGTAGTACCTCAGGGGGCGCAGATACGCAGTATTTT.